This entry concerns a single T cell receptor (beta chain). The junction shows a germline mismatch at one end, possibly a read error. The CDR3 extends over 13 amino acids. Per germline, CDR1 MNHEY and CDR2 SVGAGI. Assay: immunoSEQ multiplex PCR; the TCRdb copy retains only in-frame clones and omits some. The table has around 11,000 clones, approximately 69% seen once. The data belong to a study of OX40 agonist ivuxolimab in advanced cancers. The rearrangement uses TRBV6-5 and TRBJ2-7, with D uncertain. The sequence was obtained from an adult with an advanced solid tumor such as melanoma, head and neck, liver or kidney cancer. The sample consisted of CD4+ or CD8+ T cells sorted from blood, taken in a trial of the OX40 agonist ivuxolimab. The CDR3 protein is CASSHSDSYEQYF. The CDR3 DNA reads TGTGCCAGCAGTCACTCGGACTCCTACGAGCAGTACTTC.